This T cell receptor beta chain originates from a study of blood T cell repertoires in COVID-19. Study in general: Acute and convalescent COVID-19 samples came from the United States, Italy and Spain. Sources were T cells, B-cell-depleted T cells, or PBMCs; the material itself was cDNA or gDNA.

This CDR3 region has 18 residues. Germline assignment: CDR1 GTSNPN and CDR2 SVGIG (reference sequence). Losses at the gene ends were 2 bases for V and 0 bases for J; bases not matched to a gene: 10. Original data processing: Reference gene primers were amplified, and this amplification served to estimate nucleated cell counts. The protocol was immunoSEQ multiplex PCR, while the TCRdb copy is restricted to in-frame clones and leaves out a portion. For V, J and clone size, that table is used; D and trimming come from the DNA. The sample contains 70,000 to 95,000 clones, roughly 87% of which appear only once.

The material sequenced was peripheral blood. The clonotype was recovered from an elderly woman with active COVID-19. The chain links TRBV30 to TRBJ1-5; the match to TRBD1 covers 10 bases. The CDR3: CAWSIGQGGPYSNQPQHF. The CDR3 region has the DNA TGTGCCTGGAGTATTGGACAGGGGGGTCCTTATAGCAATCAGCCCCAGCATTTT.